The sequence of this T cell receptor (beta chain) was determined in a study of blood T cell repertoires in COVID-19. Study overall: Sources were T cells, B-cell-depleted T cells, or PBMCs; the material itself was cDNA or gDNA.

In germline, CDR1 is MNHEY, CDR2 SVGAGI. The germline V and J ends were trimmed by 6 bases and 5 bases, with 13 bases remaining between them. The CDR3 length is 13 residues. Sequencing used immunoSEQ multiplex PCR; TCRdb keeps in-frame clones, though not all of them. The profile shows 100,000 or so clones, 80% to 95% of them singletons. The sample consisted of peripheral blood. The rearrangement uses TRBV6-5 and TRBJ1-2; D uncertain. The sequence derives from a man aged 65 to 85 with acute or convalescent COVID-19. The CDR3 loop is CASRAGDGYGYTF. The CDR3 coding sequence is TGTGCCAGCAGGGCCGGGGATGGTTATGGCTACACCTTC.